This T cell receptor (beta chain) was observed in a study of shared clonotypes between healthy human individuals. Broader study findings: Naive CD4 clonotypes were shared across a handful of donors at around 5%. Researchers sampled blood only, noting tissue repertoires likely differ. What limited the represented genetic and exposure-history diversity was the small number of donors.

Concerning this clone itself: What it binds is not known.

Sequencing used immunoSEQ multiplex PCR; TCRdb keeps in-frame clones, though not all of them. The sample holds roughly 660,000 clones; less than 95% are singletons and the top ten take 34%. Caucasian adults residing in Nashville, Tennessee made up all the donors. Sequencing was carried out using memory CD8+ T cells from PBMCs. Regarding subset: CD45RO+ cells pooled with CCR7-negative TemRA cells. The TCR was taken from a man aged 18 to 29 in good health. Some clones in this sample may be carry-over from other donors' samples.

CDR3 sequence (DNA): TGCAGCGCCCTGGGCGGGCTTAGTAATGAAAAACTGTTTTTT. This codes for CSALGGLSNEKLFF. This chain links TRBV29-1 with TRBJ1-4; D unclear. The ends were cut back, 7 bases at V and 4 bases at J, with 16 bases in the middle. Germline CDR1 reads SQVTM; CDR2 reads ANQGSEA. This CDR3 has 14 residues.